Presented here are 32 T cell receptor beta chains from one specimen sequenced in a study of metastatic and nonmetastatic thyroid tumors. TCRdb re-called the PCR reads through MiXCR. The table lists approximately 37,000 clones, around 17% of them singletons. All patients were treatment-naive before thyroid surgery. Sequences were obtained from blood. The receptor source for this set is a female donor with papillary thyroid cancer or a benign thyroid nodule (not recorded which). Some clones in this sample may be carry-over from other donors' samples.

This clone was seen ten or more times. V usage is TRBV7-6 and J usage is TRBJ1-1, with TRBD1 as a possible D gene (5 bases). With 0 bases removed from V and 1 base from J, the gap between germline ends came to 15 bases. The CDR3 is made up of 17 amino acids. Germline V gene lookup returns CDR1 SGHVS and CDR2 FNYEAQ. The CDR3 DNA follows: TGTGCCAGCAGCTTAGCGCCGCCAGGGTTCGGGAACACTGAAGCTTTCTTT. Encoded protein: CASSLAPPGFGNTEAFF.

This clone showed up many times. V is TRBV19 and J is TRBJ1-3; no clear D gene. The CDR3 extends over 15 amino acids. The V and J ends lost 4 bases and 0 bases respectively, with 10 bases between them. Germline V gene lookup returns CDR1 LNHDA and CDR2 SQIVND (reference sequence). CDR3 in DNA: TGTGCCAGTAGTAGTAAGACATCCTCTGGAAACACCATATATTTT. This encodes CASSSKTSSGNTIYF.

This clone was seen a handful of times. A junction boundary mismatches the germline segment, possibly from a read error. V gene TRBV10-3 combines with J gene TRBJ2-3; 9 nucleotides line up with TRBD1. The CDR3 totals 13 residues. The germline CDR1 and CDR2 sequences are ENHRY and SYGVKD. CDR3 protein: CAIGGDREYTQYF. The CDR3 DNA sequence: TGTGCCATCGGGGGGGACAGGGAATATACACAGTATTTT.

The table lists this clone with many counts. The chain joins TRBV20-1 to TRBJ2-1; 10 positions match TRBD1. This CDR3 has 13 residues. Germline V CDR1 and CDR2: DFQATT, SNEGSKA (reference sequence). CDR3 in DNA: TGCGGTCCCGGCGACAGGGGGCGAAATGAGCAGTTCTTC. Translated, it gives CGPGDRGRNEQFF.

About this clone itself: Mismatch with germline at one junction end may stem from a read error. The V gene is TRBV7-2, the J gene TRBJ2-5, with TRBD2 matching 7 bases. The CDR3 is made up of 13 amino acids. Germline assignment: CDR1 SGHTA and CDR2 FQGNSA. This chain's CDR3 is CASSFSRRETKYF. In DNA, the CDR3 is TGTGCCAGCAGCTTTTCCCGGCGGGAGACCAAGTACTTC.

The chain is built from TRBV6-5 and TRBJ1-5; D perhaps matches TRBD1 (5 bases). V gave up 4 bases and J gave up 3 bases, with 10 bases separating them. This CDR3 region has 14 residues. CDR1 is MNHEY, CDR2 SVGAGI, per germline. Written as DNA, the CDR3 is TGTGCCAGCAGTTTGGGGGGGACCAATCAGCCCCAGCATTTT. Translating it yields CASSLGGTNQPQHF.

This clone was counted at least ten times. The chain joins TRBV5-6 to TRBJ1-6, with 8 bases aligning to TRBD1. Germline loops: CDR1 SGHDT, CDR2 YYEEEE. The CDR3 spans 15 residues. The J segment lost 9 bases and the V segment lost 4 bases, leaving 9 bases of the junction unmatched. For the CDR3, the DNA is TGTGCCAGCAGCCCAAGGACAGGGTGGAGTTCACCCCTCCACTTT. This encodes CASSPRTGWSSPLHF. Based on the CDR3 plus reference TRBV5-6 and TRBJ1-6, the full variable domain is DAGVTQSPTHLIKTRGQQVTLRCSPKSGHDTVSWYQQALGQGPQFIFQYYEEEERQRGNFPDRFSGHQFPNYSSELNVNALLLGDSALYLCASSPRTGWSSPLHFGNGTRLTVT.

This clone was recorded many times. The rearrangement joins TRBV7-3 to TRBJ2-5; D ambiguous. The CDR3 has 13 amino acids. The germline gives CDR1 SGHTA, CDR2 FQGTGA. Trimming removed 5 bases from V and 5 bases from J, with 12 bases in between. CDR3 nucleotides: TGTGCCAGCAGCCCTGACCCGACGGAGACCCAGTACTTC. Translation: CASSPDPTETQYF.

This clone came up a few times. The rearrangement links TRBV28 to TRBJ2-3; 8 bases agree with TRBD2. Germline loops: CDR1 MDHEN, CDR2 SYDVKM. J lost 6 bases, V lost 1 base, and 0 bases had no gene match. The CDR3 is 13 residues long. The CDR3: CASSLSGGDTQYF. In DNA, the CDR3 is TGTGCCAGCAGTTTATCGGGGGGGGATACGCAGTATTTT.

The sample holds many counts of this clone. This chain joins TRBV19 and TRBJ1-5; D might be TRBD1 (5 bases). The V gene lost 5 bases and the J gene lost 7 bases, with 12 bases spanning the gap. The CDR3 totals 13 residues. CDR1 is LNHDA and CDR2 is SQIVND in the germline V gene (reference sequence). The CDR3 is CASSFREGQPQHF. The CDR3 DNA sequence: TGTGCCAGTAGTTTCAGGGAAGGACAGCCCCAGCATTTT.

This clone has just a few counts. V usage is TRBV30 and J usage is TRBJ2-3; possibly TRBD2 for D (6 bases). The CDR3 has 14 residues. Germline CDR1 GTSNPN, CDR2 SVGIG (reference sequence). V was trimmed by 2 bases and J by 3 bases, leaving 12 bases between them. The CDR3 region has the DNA TGTGCCTGGAGTCGGCTAGGAGGGACAGATACGCAGTATTTT. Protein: CAWSRLGGTDTQYF.

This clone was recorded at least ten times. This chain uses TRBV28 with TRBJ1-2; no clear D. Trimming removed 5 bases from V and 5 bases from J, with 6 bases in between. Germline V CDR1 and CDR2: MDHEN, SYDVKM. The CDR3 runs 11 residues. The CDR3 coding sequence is TGTGCCAGCAGTCTCACGTATGGCTACACCTTC. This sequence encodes CASSLTYGYTF.

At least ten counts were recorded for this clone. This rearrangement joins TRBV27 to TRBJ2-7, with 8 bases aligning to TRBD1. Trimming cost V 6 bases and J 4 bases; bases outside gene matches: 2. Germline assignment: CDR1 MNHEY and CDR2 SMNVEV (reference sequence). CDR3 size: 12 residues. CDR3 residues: CASSGTGYEQYF. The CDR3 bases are TGTGCCAGCAGCGGGACAGGTTACGAGCAGTACTTC.

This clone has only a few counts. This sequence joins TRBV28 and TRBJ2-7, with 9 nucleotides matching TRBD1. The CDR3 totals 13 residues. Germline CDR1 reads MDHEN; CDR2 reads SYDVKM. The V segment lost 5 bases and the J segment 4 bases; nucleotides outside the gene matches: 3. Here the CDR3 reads CASSTGTGYEQYF. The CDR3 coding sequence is TGTGCCAGCAGTACCGGGACAGGGTACGAGCAGTACTTC.

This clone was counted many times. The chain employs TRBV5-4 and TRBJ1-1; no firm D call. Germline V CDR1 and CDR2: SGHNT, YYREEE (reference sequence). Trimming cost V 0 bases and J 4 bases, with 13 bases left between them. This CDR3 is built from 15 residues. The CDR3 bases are TGTGCCAGCAGCTTGGATGTGGGGAGTAGCACTGAAGCTTTCTTT. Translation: CASSLDVGSSTEAFF.

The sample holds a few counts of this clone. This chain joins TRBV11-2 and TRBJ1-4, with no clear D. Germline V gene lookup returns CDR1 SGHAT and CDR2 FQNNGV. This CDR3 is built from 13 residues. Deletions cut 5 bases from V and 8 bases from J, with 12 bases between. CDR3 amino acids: CASSPVVNEKLFF. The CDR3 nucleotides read TGTGCCAGCAGCCCCGTCGTCAACGAAAAACTGTTTTTT.

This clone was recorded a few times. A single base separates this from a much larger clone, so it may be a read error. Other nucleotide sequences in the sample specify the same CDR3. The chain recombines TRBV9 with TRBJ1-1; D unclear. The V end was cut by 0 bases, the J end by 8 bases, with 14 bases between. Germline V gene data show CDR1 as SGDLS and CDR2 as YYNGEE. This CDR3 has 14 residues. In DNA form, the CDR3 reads TGTGCCAGCAGCGTAGAGGGTTGGCAGGCCGAAGCTTTCTTT. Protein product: CASSVEGWQAEAFF.

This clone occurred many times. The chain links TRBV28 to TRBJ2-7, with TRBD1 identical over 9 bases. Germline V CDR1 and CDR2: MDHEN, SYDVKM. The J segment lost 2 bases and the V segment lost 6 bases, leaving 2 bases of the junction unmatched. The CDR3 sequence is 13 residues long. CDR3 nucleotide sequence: TGTGCCAGCAGAGGACAGGGGACCTACGAGCAGTACTTC. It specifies CASRGQGTYEQYF.

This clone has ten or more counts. The CDR3 bases are TGTGCCAGCATGGGGGCTAGCTTTCTATTCGAGACCCAGTACTTC. Translating it yields CASMGASFLFETQYF. The genes are TRBV6-1 and TRBJ2-5; tentatively, D is TRBD1 (6 bases). Per the germline V gene, CDR1 is MNHNS and CDR2 is SASEGT. The length of the CDR3 is 15 residues. V gave up 7 bases and J gave up 5 bases, with 20 bases separating them.

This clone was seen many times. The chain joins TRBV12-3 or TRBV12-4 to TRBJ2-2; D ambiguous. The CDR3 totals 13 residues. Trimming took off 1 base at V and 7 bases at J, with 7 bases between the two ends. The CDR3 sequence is CASSLGFHGELFF. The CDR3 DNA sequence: TGTGCCAGCAGTTTAGGGTTCCACGGGGAGCTGTTTTTT.

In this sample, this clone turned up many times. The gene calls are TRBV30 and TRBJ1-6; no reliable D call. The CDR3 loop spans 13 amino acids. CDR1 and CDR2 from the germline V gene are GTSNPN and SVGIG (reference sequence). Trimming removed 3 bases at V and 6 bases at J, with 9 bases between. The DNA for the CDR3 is TGTGCCTGGAGAGCGGAGAGTAATTCACCCCTCCACTTT. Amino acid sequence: CAWRAESNSPLHF.

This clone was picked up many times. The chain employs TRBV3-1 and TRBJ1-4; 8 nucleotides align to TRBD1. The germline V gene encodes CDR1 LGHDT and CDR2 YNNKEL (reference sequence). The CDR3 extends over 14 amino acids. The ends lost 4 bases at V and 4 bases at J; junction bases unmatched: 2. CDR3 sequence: CASSRTGINEKLFF. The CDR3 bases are TGTGCCAGCAGCCGGACAGGGATTAATGAAAAACTGTTTTTT.

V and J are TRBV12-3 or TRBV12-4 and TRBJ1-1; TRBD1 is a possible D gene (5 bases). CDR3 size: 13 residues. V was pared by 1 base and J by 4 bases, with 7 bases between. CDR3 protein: CASSLGGGTEAFF. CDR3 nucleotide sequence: TGTGCCAGCAGTTTAGGGGGGGGCACTGAAGCTTTCTTT.

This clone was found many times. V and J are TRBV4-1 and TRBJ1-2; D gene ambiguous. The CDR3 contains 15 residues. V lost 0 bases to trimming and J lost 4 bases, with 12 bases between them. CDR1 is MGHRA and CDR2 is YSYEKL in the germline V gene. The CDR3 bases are TGCGCCAGCAGCCAAGATTTCGGCGGCTTCTATGGCTACACCTTC. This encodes CASSQDFGGFYGYTF.

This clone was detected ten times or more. CDR3 coding DNA: TGCAGTGCTACTCAGGGTTCCGGGGAGCTGTTTTTT. It specifies CSATQGSGELFF. This chain uses TRBV20-1 with TRBJ2-2, with D possibly matching TRBD1 (5 bases). V was shortened by 4 bases and J by 6 bases, with 9 bases between the two germline ends. The CDR3 length is 12 residues. Germline V gene sequence: CDR1 DFQATT, CDR2 SNEGSKA (reference sequence).

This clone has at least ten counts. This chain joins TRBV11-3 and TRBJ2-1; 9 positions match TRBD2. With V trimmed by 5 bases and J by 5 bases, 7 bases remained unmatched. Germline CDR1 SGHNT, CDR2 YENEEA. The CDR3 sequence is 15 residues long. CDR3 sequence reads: CASSGRGGRDNEQFF. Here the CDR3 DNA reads TGTGCCAGCAGCGGAAGGGGCGGGAGGGACAATGAGCAGTTCTTC.

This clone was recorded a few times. The CDR3 nucleotides read TGTGCTATCAGCTCCTTTTTGAGCTATGGCTACACCTTC. Residues: CAISSFLSYGYTF. The chain links TRBV12-3 or TRBV12-4 to TRBJ1-2, with D hard to call. The CDR3 is 13 residues long.

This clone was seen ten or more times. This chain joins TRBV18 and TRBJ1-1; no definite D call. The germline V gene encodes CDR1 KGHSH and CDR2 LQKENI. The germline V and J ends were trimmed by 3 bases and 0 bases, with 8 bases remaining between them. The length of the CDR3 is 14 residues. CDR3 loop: CASSPSAMNTEAFF. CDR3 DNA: TGTGCCAGCTCACCGTCGGCTATGAACACTGAAGCTTTCTTT.

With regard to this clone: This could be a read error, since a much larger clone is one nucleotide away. The CDR3 coding sequence is TGTGCCAACAGTGATGTGGGGATTAATACGCAGTATTTT. This translates into CANSDVGINTQYF. The chain uses TRBV25-1 and TRBJ2-3; D unresolved. Per the germline V gene, CDR1 is MGHDK and CDR2 is SYGVNS. CDR3 size: 13 residues.

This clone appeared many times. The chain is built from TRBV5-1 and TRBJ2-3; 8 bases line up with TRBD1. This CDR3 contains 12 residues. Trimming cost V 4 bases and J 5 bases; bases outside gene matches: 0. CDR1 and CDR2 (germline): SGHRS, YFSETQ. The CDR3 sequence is CASSTGGDTQYF. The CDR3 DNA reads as TGCGCCAGCAGCACAGGGGGAGATACGCAGTATTTT.

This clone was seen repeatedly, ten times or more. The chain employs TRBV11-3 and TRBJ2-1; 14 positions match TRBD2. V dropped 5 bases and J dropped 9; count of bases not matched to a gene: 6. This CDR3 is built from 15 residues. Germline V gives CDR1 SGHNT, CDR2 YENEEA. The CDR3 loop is CASSPGLAGEFEQFF. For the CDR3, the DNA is TGTGCCAGCAGCCCGGGACTAGCGGGAGAGTTTGAGCAGTTCTTC.

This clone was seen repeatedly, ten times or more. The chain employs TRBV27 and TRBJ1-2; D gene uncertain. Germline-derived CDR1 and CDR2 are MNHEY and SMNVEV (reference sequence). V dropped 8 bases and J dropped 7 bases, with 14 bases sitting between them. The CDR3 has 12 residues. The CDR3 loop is CASAGMFSGYTF. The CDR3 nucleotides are TGTGCCAGCGCGGGGATGTTCAGTGGCTACACCTTC.